Here is one T cell receptor beta chain with its context. This entry comes from a study of blood T cell repertoires in COVID-19. Study at large: Nucleic acid was either cDNA or gDNA, and it came from T cells, B-cell-depleted T cells, or PBMCs.

This table comes from immunoSEQ multiplex PCR, and its TCRdb copy is limited to in-frame clones, with some not included. The data show about 380,000 clones, less than 90% seen once. Membership in each cohort depended on participant-reported clinical history. The study counted Cohort 3 donors as recovered given two negative PCRs, clearance, or symptom resolution. The CDR3 length is 16 residues. Germline assignment: CDR1 SGHTA and CDR2 FQGNSA. The V segment lost 6 bases and the J segment 11 bases; nucleotides outside the gene matches: 17. V gene TRBV7-2 combines with J gene TRBJ1-5; the match to TRBD1 covers 9 bases. Sequencing input: PBMCs or T cells enriched from blood (not recorded which). This clonotype was sampled from a woman aged 30 to 39 who had recovered from COVID-19. The CDR3 protein is CASSPPGQGEFWSQHF. In DNA form, the CDR3 reads TGTGCCAGCAGTCCTCCGGGACAGGGCGAATTTTGGTCCCAGCATTTT.